This entry is about one TCR beta chain. Its antigen is not identified. Generated by immunoSEQ multiplex PCR, the TCRdb table keeps only in-frame clones and is missing some. The data hold 20,000 to 25,000 clones, with 70% to 90% observed a single time. These data come from a study of OX40 agonist ivuxolimab in advanced cancers. Study-level background: Ivuxolimab, which is an agonistic anti-OX40 (CD134) antibody, was administered to the patients.

Study outcomes and limitations: CD4+ and CD8+ T cells in blood underwent clonal expansion by week 6 at 0.1 to 3.0 mg/kg.

Per the germline V gene, CDR1 is SQVTM and CDR2 is ANQGSEA. The CDR3 spans 15 residues. After removal of 7 bases from V and 8 bases from J, the junction contained 15 bases not matched to a gene. The chain is built from TRBV29-1 and TRBJ1-5; 9 positions agree with TRBD1. The origin of this receptor is an adult with an advanced solid tumor such as melanoma, head and neck, liver or kidney cancer. The sequenced sample was CD4+ or CD8+ T cells sorted from blood, obtained in a trial of the OX40 agonist ivuxolimab. In nucleotides, the CDR3 is TGCAGCGAATCTTCCGGGACAGGGCCTGGAGAGCCCCAGCATTTT. Protein sequence: CSESSGTGPGEPQHF.